This TCR beta chain was profiled in a study of T cell repertoires in cytomegalovirus infection. Whole-study findings and limits: Dominating the ex vivo response were HLA-C-restricted CMV-specific TCR beta clonotypes.

This clonotype was seen at least ten times. As yet, its antigen is unknown. After removal of 1 base from V and 3 bases from J, the junction contained 2 bases not matched to a gene. This CDR3 region has 15 residues. The germline CDR1 and CDR2 sequences are SEHNR and FQNEAQ (reference sequence). TCRdb re-analysed the reads in MiXCR, keeping a single row per CDR3 protein. The sample holds approximately 500,000 distinct CDR3 sequences, more than 15% seen once. Source material: CD8+ T cells from PBMCs. This chain joins TRBV7-9 and TRBJ2-7; 11 positions match TRBD2. This sequence was found in a human donor in good health (CMV status not recorded). Some clones in this sample may be carry-over from other donors' samples. The CDR3 protein is CASSLVTSGSYEQYF. For the CDR3, the DNA is TGTGCCAGCAGCTTAGTAACTAGCGGGAGCTACGAGCAGTACTTC. Full variable domain (outside the CDR3, taken from reference TRBV7-9 and TRBJ2-7): DTGVSQNPRHKITKRGQNVTFRCDPISEHNRLYWYRQTLGQGPEFLTYFQNEAQLEKSRLLSDRFSAERPKGSFSTLEIQRTEQGDSAMYLCASSLVTSGSYEQYFGPGTRLTVT.